The sequence of this TCR beta chain was determined in a study of CD4 T cells in relation to SARS-CoV-2 and coronaviruses. The study, taken as a whole, reports: In around two thirds of donors, memory CD4+ clonotypes crossrecognized SARS-CoV-2 and at least one common cold coronavirus spike.

For less than eleven days, 85,000 to 100,000 sorted CD4+ cells grew with T cell-depleted PBMCs and CEF. Using immunoSEQ multiplex PCR, the repertoire was profiled, and TCRdb retains in-frame clones only, with some absent. This table holds some 40,000 clones, around three quarters found once. On this clone: What it recognizes is unknown.

The CDR3 covers 15 residues. The chain couples TRBV21-1 to TRBJ1-1; the D call TRBD1 from the table was never checked on the DNA. TRBV21-1 is recorded as a pseudogene. The clonotype comes from an adult with COVID-19. Material: memory CD4+ T cells from PBMCs, cultured in vitro. The CDR3 region is CASSPKDRLNTEAFF. DNA of the CDR3: TGTGCCAGCAGCCCCAAGGACAGACTGAACACTGAAGCTTTCTTT.